The T cell receptor beta chain under discussion was sequenced for a study of blood T cell repertoires in COVID-19. Whole-study context: The United States, Italy and Spain supplied acute and convalescent COVID-19 samples. T cells, B-cell-depleted T cells, or PBMCs supplied cDNA or gDNA.

As processed by the authors: Reference gene primer amplification gave estimated nucleated cell counts. The repertoire was sequenced with immunoSEQ multiplex PCR; TCRdb's copy has only in-frame clones and lacks some. D and trimming were read from the DNA, whereas the V and J calls and clone size are those reported in that table. This sample has about 26,000 clones, with nearly 90% found just once. In this sample, this clone turned up once. This clonotype originated in a man between 65 and 79 years old with acute or convalescent COVID-19. Sample: peripheral blood.

The CDR3 loop reads CASSLLLFRGPDTQYF. Written as DNA, the CDR3 is TGTGCCAGCAGCTTGCTTCTTTTCAGAGGGCCAGATACGCAGTATTTT. The chain has TRBV11-2 and TRBJ2-3, with D possibly matching TRBD2 (5 bases). The CDR3 extends over 16 amino acids. Germline CDR1 reads SGHAT; CDR2 reads FQNNGV. Trimming cost V 3 bases and J 4 bases, with 17 bases left between them.